These 28 T cell receptor beta chains came from one sample sequenced in a study of beta chain features in type 1 diabetes. Whole-study results and caveats: Shortening of TCRB CDR3s, moderate but significant, appeared in all four CD4+ subsets of Type 1 diabetes patients.

Reverse transcription of all isolated RNA meant that expressed TCRB transcripts were sequenced. Only in-frame clones appear in the TCRdb table, and some are missing; sequencing was by immunoSEQ multiplex PCR. Of about 170,000 clones detected, around 8% appear once; the ten largest clones hold roughly 0.97%. Their specific antigens are unknown. Sequencing was performed on central memory CD4+ T cells from blood. Every receptor here comes from a woman between 35 and 50 years old with type 1 diabetes.

This clone was found a few times. The CDR3 loop is CATRTGPYEKLFF. The CDR3 DNA reads TGTGCCACGCGGACAGGGCCGTATGAAAAACTGTTTTTT. The chain is built from TRBV15 and TRBJ1-4; 8 positions match TRBD1. V shed 9 bases and J 6 bases; nucleotides not matched to a gene: 6. This CDR3 is 13 amino acids long. Germline CDR1 reads LNHNV; CDR2 reads YYDKDF (reference sequence).

This clone was seen many times. The chain has TRBV30 and TRBJ2-7; D remains unclear. The length of the CDR3 is 11 residues. Germline V CDR1 and CDR2: GTSNPN, SVGIG (reference sequence). V was cut by 0 bases and J by 4 bases, with 4 bases left in between. DNA for the CDR3: TGTGCCTGGAGTGTACAGTACGAGCAGTACTTC. It yields the protein CAWSVQYEQYF.

The chain has TRBV6-6 and TRBJ1-1; TRBD1 might be the D (5 bases). The CDR3 sequence is 13 residues long. Germline lookup yields CDR1 MNHNY and CDR2 SVGAGI (reference sequence). V was clipped by 1 base and J by 7 bases, with 10 bases between them. CDR3 sequence (DNA): TGTGCCAGCAGTTACTTCCGACAGAGTGAAGCTTTCTTT. Its protein is CASSYFRQSEAFF.

In this sample, this clone turned up a few times. The V and J genes are TRBV2 and TRBJ2-7, with D possibly TRBD1 on 5 matching bases. This CDR3 is 15 amino acids long. Germline V gene sequence: CDR1 SNHLY, CDR2 FYNNEI. V lost 7 bases and J lost 3, with 19 bases in between. The CDR3 spells CASMGPGDSGYEQYF. CDR3 DNA: TGTGCCAGCATGGGGCCGGGTGACTCGGGCTACGAGCAGTACTTC.

The chain's CDR3 is CASSLRGQVYGYTF. The DNA of the CDR3 is TGTGCCAGCAGTTTAAGGGGACAGGTCTATGGCTACACCTTC. The chain couples TRBV27 to TRBJ1-2; TRBD1 matches 8 bases. The germline gives CDR1 MNHEY, CDR2 SMNVEV (reference sequence). CDR3 length equals 14 residues. J lost 4 bases, V lost 2 bases, and 3 bases had no gene match.

This clone has a handful of counts. The V call is TRBV5-1, the J call TRBJ2-7; TRBD2 might be the D (6 bases). This CDR3 is 17 amino acids long. Germline CDR1 and CDR2: SGHRS and YFSETQ. V lost 3 bases and J 0 bases, leaving 19 bases between the germline ends. CDR3 sequence reads: CASSYWKGDFSSYEQYF. CDR3 nucleotides: TGCGCCAGCAGCTACTGGAAAGGGGACTTTAGCTCCTACGAGCAGTACTTC. The complete variable domain, with remaining parts taken from reference TRBV5-1 and TRBJ2-7, reads KAGVTQTPRYLIKTRGQQVTLSCSPISGHRSVSWYQQTPGQGLQFLFEYFSETQRNKGNFPGRFSGRQFSNSRSEMNVSTLELGDSALYLCASSYWKGDFSSYEQYFGPGTRLTVT.

This clone was counted only a few times. This chain uses TRBV6-5 with TRBJ1-1; tentative D call: TRBD1 (5 bases). V dropped 2 bases and J dropped 8 bases, with 9 bases sitting between them. CDR3 length: 12 amino acids. Germline V gives CDR1 MNHEY, CDR2 SVGAGI. The CDR3 sequence is CASSYTAGEAFF. The CDR3 coding sequence is TGTGCCAGCAGTTACACGGCAGGGGAAGCTTTCTTT.

The J gene is TRBJ1-3, the V gene TRBV25-1, with 8 bases fitting TRBD1. V was clipped by 2 bases and J by 8 bases; unmatched bases: 8. In germline, CDR1 is MGHDK, CDR2 SYGVNS. The CDR3 is 15 amino acids. The CDR3 DNA reads TGTGCCAGCAGTGAAGGGGGACAGGCGGCTTACACCATATATTTT. Its translation: CASSEGGQAAYTIYF.

This clone was observed a few times. This chain joins TRBV18 and TRBJ1-1, with D unclear. CDR1 is KGHSH, CDR2 LQKENI, per germline. The V end lost 1 base, the J end lost 5 bases, and 8 bases lay between the germline ends. The length of the CDR3 is 13 residues. CDR3: CASSPLPDTEAFF. The CDR3 DNA follows: TGTGCCAGCTCACCACTACCAGATACTGAAGCTTTCTTT.

The V call is TRBV19, the J call TRBJ1-5, with D possibly TRBD1 on 5 matching bases. The V end lost 7 bases, the J end lost 2 bases, and 12 bases lay between the germline ends. The CDR3 is 14 residues long. CDR1 LNHDA and CDR2 SQIVND come from the germline V gene (reference sequence). In DNA form, the CDR3 reads TGTGCCAGTAAGAAGGGGCCGGGCAATCAGCCCCAGCATTTT. Residues: CASKKGPGNQPQHF.

The table lists this clone with many counts. The chain links TRBV7-2 to TRBJ1-5, with D tentatively TRBD1 (6 bases). Trimming shortened V by 2 bases and J by 7 bases, and 9 bases separated the two germline ends. This CDR3 comprises 13 residues. CDR1 and CDR2 (germline): SGHTA, FQGNSA. The CDR3 DNA reads TGTGCCAGCAGCTTACACAGGGACCAGCCCCAGCATTTT. It codes for CASSLHRDQPQHF.

This clone has more than one count but fewer than ten. The CDR3 nucleotides are TGTGCCAGCAGCTTTCGACAGGGTGGCAATCAGCCCCAGCATTTT. Encoded protein: CASSFRQGGNQPQHF. The chain has TRBV7-2 and TRBJ1-5, with 7 bases lining up with TRBD1. The CDR3 loop spans 15 amino acids. Trimming cost V 3 bases and J 2 bases; bases outside gene matches: 4. Germline lookup yields CDR1 SGHTA and CDR2 FQGNSA.

Remarks on this clone: The sample contains more than one DNA sequence encoding this CDR3. The genes are TRBV29-1 and TRBJ1-1; 10 bases fit TRBD1. In germline, CDR1 is SQVTM, CDR2 ANQGSEA. J was trimmed by 4 bases and V by 6 bases; bases with no gene match: 2. The CDR3 spans 12 residues. Written as DNA, the CDR3 is TGCAGCGTCCGGACAGGGGGCACTGAAGCTTTCTTT. Translating it yields CSVRTGGTEAFF. Drawing the rest from reference TRBV29-1 and TRBJ1-1, the complete variable domain is SAVISQKPSRDICQRGTSLTIQCQVDSQVTMMFWYRQQPGQSLTLIATANQGSEATYESGFVIDKFPISRPNLTFSTLTVSNMSPEDSSIYLCSVRTGGTEAFFGQGTRLTVV.

In its sample, this clone was seen a few times. The DNA for the CDR3 is TGTGCCAGCAGCAACGGGAACTATCAGCCCCAGCATTTT. It is translated as CASSNGNYQPQHF. The J gene is TRBJ1-5, the V gene TRBV7-2; no firm D call. Germline V gene lookup returns CDR1 SGHTA and CDR2 FQGNSA. There are 13 residues in the CDR3. Trimming cost V 5 bases and J 5 bases, with 10 bases left between them.

As DNA, the CDR3 is TGTGCCAGCAGCTTGCGACGACAGGGGAAAAACGAGCAGTACTTC. Encoded protein: CASSLRRQGKNEQYF. The chain is built from TRBV7-9 and TRBJ2-7, with 8 bases lining up with TRBD1. V trimming: 3 bases; J trimming: 5 bases; junction bases outside the gene matches: 9. The CDR3 is made up of 15 amino acids. CDR1 and CDR2 from the germline V gene are SEHNR and FQNEAQ (reference sequence).

The rearrangement uses TRBV4-3 and TRBJ2-6, with D unclear. CDR1 is LGHNA, CDR2 YSLEER, per germline. Deletions cut 6 bases from V and 3 bases from J, with 12 bases between. The CDR3 contains 15 residues. The CDR3 sequence is CASSRGAGGANVLTF. The CDR3 nucleotides read TGCGCCAGCAGTCGAGGCGCTGGTGGGGCCAACGTCCTGACTTTC.

This clone was counted ten times or more. The chain combines TRBV7-9 with TRBJ2-1; TRBD1 matches 7 bases. The CDR3 is 11 residues long. V was pared by 8 bases and J by 5 bases, with 0 bases of the junction left unmatched. Germline V CDR1 and CDR2: SEHNR, FQNEAQ (reference sequence). In DNA, the CDR3 is TGTGCCAGCGGGACAGACAATGAGCAGTTCTTC. This codes for CASGTDNEQFF.

The V call is TRBV7-9, the J call TRBJ2-6; unclear D gene. V was clipped by 5 bases and J by 5 bases, with 25 bases between them. This CDR3 is built from 19 residues. The germline CDR1 and CDR2 sequences are SEHNR and FQNEAQ (reference sequence). The CDR3 nucleotides are TGTGCCAGCAGCGCGTTTATATACCATGACAAAAGTCGGGCCAACGTCCTGACTTTC. It yields the protein CASSAFIYHDKSRANVLTF.

This clone was seen a few times. J is TRBJ2-2 and V is TRBV10-3, with 11 bases lining up with TRBD1. This CDR3 has 15 residues. Germline V CDR1 and CDR2: ENHRY, SYGVKD. V lost 2 bases to trimming and J lost 7 bases; unmatched junction nucleotides: 3. The CDR3 protein is CAISEPGQGDGELFF. CDR3 in DNA: TGTGCCATCAGTGAGCCGGGACAGGGGGACGGGGAGCTGTTTTTT.

The chain joins TRBV21-1 to TRBJ2-1; TRBD1 is the table's D call and was not checked against the DNA. TRBV21-1 counts as a pseudogene. The CDR3 runs to 14 residues. The CDR3 coding sequence is TGTGCCAGCGTTGGGACAGGGGTTATAAATGAGCAGTTCTTC. Translation: CASVGTGVINEQFF.

This clone was seen more than once but under ten times. The chain couples TRBV11-1 to TRBJ2-6, with D hard to call. Trimming cost V 3 bases and J 1 base, with 7 bases left between them. This CDR3 is built from 15 residues. Germline assignment: CDR1 SGHAT and CDR2 FQDESV (reference sequence). DNA for the CDR3: TGTGCCAGCAGCTTTATTTTTTCTGGGGCCAACGTCCTGACTTTC. Protein sequence: CASSFIFSGANVLTF. Full variable domain (remainder filled in from reference TRBV11-1 and TRBJ2-6): EAEVAQSPRYKITEKSQAVAFWCDPISGHATLYWYRQILGQGPELLVQFQDESVVDDSQLPKDRFSAERLKGVDSTLKIQPAELGDSAMYLCASSFIFSGANVLTFGAGSRLTVL.

The table lists this clone with a few counts. This chain uses TRBV28 with TRBJ1-2; D is unclear. CDR3 length equals 15 residues. V was cut by 6 bases and J by 0 bases, with 14 bases left in between. Germline V CDR1 and CDR2: MDHEN, SYDVKM. The CDR3: CASRPPGNSNYGYTF. As DNA, the CDR3 is TGTGCCAGCAGACCACCGGGTAATTCTAACTATGGCTACACCTTC.

The chain couples TRBV11-1 to TRBJ1-2; D call uncertain. The length of the CDR3 is 12 residues. Germline V gives CDR1 SGHAT, CDR2 FQDESV (reference sequence). With 5 bases removed from V and 6 bases from J, the gap between germline ends came to 10 bases. This chain's CDR3 is CASSRSRDGYTF. CDR3 coding DNA: TGTGCCAGCAGCCGGAGTCGTGATGGCTACACCTTC.

This clone was picked up a small number of times. The CDR3 DNA reads as TGTGCCAGCAGTACCTTTCCGGGACAGGGTGGCGGCTACACCTTC. Residues: CASSTFPGQGGGYTF. V gene TRBV28 combines with J gene TRBJ1-2, with TRBD1 matching over 9 bases. CDR1 is MDHEN, CDR2 SYDVKM, per germline. With 5 bases clipped from V and 8 bases from J, the junction kept 12 bases outside the gene matches. There are 15 residues in the CDR3.

The chain has TRBV14 and TRBJ1-1, with D possibly being TRBD1 (5 bases). V was cut by 2 bases and J by 1 base, with 5 bases left in between. Looked up from germline, CDR1 is SGHDN and CDR2 is FVKESK. The CDR3 runs 13 residues. CDR3 loop: CASSQQGNTEAFF. DNA of the CDR3: TGTGCCAGCAGCCAACAGGGGAACACTGAAGCTTTCTTT.

V gene TRBV19 combines with J gene TRBJ2-1, with D hard to call. Germline V gives CDR1 LNHDA, CDR2 SQIVND (reference sequence). The V end lost 0 bases, the J end lost 7 bases, and 10 bases lay between the germline ends. This CDR3 is built from 14 residues. The CDR3 coding sequence is TGTGCCAGTAGTATAGAGGGCCGTAGGAATGAGCAGTTCTTC. It codes for CASSIEGRRNEQFF. Full variable domain (remainder filled in from reference TRBV19 and TRBJ2-1): DGGITQSPKYLFRKEGQNVTLSCEQNLNHDAMYWYRQDPGQGLRLIYYSQIVNDFQKGDIAEGYSVSREKKESFPLTVTSAQKNPTAFYLCASSIEGRRNEQFFGPGTRLTVL.

The rearrangement uses TRBV7-3 and TRBJ2-1; 8 bases align to TRBD2. The CDR3 sequence is 15 residues long. The germline CDR1 and CDR2 sequences are SGHTA and FQGTGA. V lost 5 bases and J lost 10; bases outside the gene matches: 13. The CDR3 here is CASSTGLVGGGEQFF. The CDR3, as DNA: TGTGCCAGCAGCACGGGACTAGTCGGCGGAGGGGAGCAGTTCTTC.

This clone was detected a few times. The chain couples TRBV5-6 to TRBJ1-1, with a tentative D call TRBD1 (6 bases). The CDR3 contains 16 residues. The V gene's germline CDR1 is SGHDT and CDR2 YYEEEE. V lost 1 base, J lost 4 bases, and 17 bases lay in between. The CDR3 bases are TGTGCCAGCAGCTTGACAGTTGGACAGAGGAGCACTGAAGCTTTCTTT. Its protein product is CASSLTVGQRSTEAFF.